Following are 9 T cell receptor beta chains from one sample sequenced in a study of cytomegalovirus exposure and HLA in healthy donors. 13 Jbeta primers and 60 Vbeta primers were used for the PCR. The table came from immunoSEQ multiplex PCR; TCRdb's copy has only in-frame clones and leaves some out. Among 60,000 to 75,000 clones listed, under 85% were seen once. The sample consisted of PBMCs. These receptors were collected from a woman younger than 45 in good health and CMV-seronegative.

The chain's CDR3 is CASSSGLGGYTF. CDR3 DNA sequence: TGCGCCAGCAGTTCTGGACTTGGCGGCTACACCTTC. J is TRBJ1-2 and V is TRBV5-1, with no clear D. The CDR3 has 12 amino acids. V gave up 5 bases and J gave up 8 bases, with 13 bases separating them. CDR1 and CDR2 (germline): SGHRS, YFSETQ.

The gene calls are TRBV19 and TRBJ1-2, with D perhaps matching TRBD1 (6 bases). The CDR3 totals 13 residues. Germline assignment: CDR1 LNHDA and CDR2 SQIVND (reference sequence). Trimming took off 2 bases at V and 3 bases at J, with 7 bases between the two ends. CDR3 DNA sequence: TGTGCCAGTAGTATACGGACAGACTATGGCTACACCTTC. Protein: CASSIRTDYGYTF.

The rearrangement uses TRBV5-6 and TRBJ2-7; no clear D. Per germline, CDR1 SGHDT and CDR2 YYEEEE. V lost 4 bases and J 1 base, leaving 12 bases between the germline ends. The CDR3 covers 14 residues. The CDR3 here is CASSPVQNSYEQYF. In DNA, the CDR3 is TGTGCCAGCAGCCCTGTACAGAATTCCTACGAGCAGTACTTC.

This clone was observed a few times. The chain joins TRBV10-1 to TRBJ1-5; a possible D gene is TRBD1 (5 bases). V lost 2 bases, J lost 3 bases, and 11 bases lay in between. This CDR3 region has 15 residues. Germline-derived CDR1 and CDR2 are WNHNN and SYGVQD (reference sequence). The CDR3 DNA reads TGCGCCAGCAGTGAGGCAGGGCCCCCCAATCAGCCCCAGCATTTT. Protein sequence: CASSEAGPPNQPQHF.

This clone was detected only a few times. The chain uses TRBV6-4 and TRBJ2-1; TRBD2 agrees at 11 bases. Trimming took 0 bases from V and 6 from J; bases not matched to a gene: 1. This CDR3 comprises 15 residues. Germline assignment: CDR1 MRHNA and CDR2 SNTAGT. As DNA, the CDR3 is TGTGCCAGCAGTGACTCTAGCGGGGGGGCCAATGAGCAGTTCTTC. Amino acid sequence: CASSDSSGGANEQFF.

The chain is built from TRBV7-2 and TRBJ1-4, with TRBD1 identical over 8 bases. Trimming cost V 3 bases and J 2 bases; bases outside gene matches: 2. CDR1 SGHTA and CDR2 FQGNSA come from the germline V gene. CDR3 length: 15 amino acids. CDR3 sequence: CASSFRQGTNEKLFF. CDR3 bases: TGTGCCAGCAGCTTCAGACAGGGGACTAATGAAAAACTGTTTTTT. Complete variable domain (other parts from reference TRBV7-2 and TRBJ1-4): GAGVSQSPSNKVTEKGKDVELRCDPISGHTALYWYRQSLGQGLEFLIYFQGNSAPDKSGLPSDRFSAERTGGSVSTLTIQRTQQEDSAVYLCASSFRQGTNEKLFFGSGTQLSVL.

The chain carries TRBV18 and TRBJ2-1; TRBD1 matches at 9 bases. CDR1 is KGHSH and CDR2 is LQKENI in the germline V gene. V was clipped by 4 bases and J by 8 bases; unmatched bases: 9. This CDR3 spans 15 amino acids. In nucleotides, the CDR3 is TGTGCCAGCTCACGGGGGACAGGGTTTCTCGATGAGCAGTTCTTC. Translation: CASSRGTGFLDEQFF.

The J gene is TRBJ2-3, the V gene TRBV9, with D possibly being TRBD1 (6 bases). The ends were cut back, 3 bases at V and 4 bases at J, with 6 bases in the middle. CDR1 SGDLS and CDR2 YYNGEE come from the germline V gene. This CDR3 has 12 amino acids. In DNA, the CDR3 is TGTGCCAGCAGCGCAGGGGCAGATACGCAGTATTTT. Encoded protein: CASSAGADTQYF.

This chain uses TRBV6-1 with TRBJ1-6; D not certain. The V gene lost 1 base and the J gene lost 9 bases, with 7 bases spanning the gap. The CDR3 extends over 13 amino acids. Germline V gene data show CDR1 as MNHNS and CDR2 as SASEGT. The CDR3 DNA is TGTGCCAGCAGTGAAGATCCCGGTTCACCCCTCCACTTT. Amino acids: CASSEDPGSPLHF.